This T cell receptor beta chain came from a study of cytomegalovirus exposure and HLA in healthy donors. About the study: Inside one of the first data releases sat about 85 million unique TCRs taken from HLA-typed donors. Of 398 genotyped donors, around 84% clustered with self-reported Caucasian donors. Study observations and caveats: For TCR beta chains, V- and J-gene trimming was later linked to a missense DCLRE1C variant.

This CDR3 spans 12 amino acids. Germline V gene sequence: CDR1 SGHVS, CDR2 FNYEAQ. The V and J ends lost 3 bases and 6 bases respectively, with 9 bases between them. In the case of this clone: Its matching antigen is unknown.

The PCR contained 60 Vbeta and 13 Jbeta primers. The assay was immunoSEQ multiplex PCR, and TCRdb's table has in-frame clones only and misses some. The sample contains some 160,000 clones, 77% of which appear only once. The chain recombines TRBV7-6 with TRBJ2-7; a weak D match, TRBD2 (5 bases). The material sequenced was PBMCs. The receptor's source is a woman under 40 in good health and CMV-seronegative. The CDR3 nucleotides are TGTGCCAGCAGCTTTAACGGGGTCGAGCAGTACTTC. Its translation: CASSFNGVEQYF.